The 23 T cell receptor beta chains below were found in one sample sequenced in a study of monozygotic twins with inflammatory bowel disease. Reprocessing the 5' RACE reads, TCRdb reports a single entry for every CDR3 protein and omits DNA. This specimen shows approximately 400,000 distinct CDR3 sequences; the ten leading clones hold 2% to 2.5%. Sequencing input: blood. The receptors stem from a human donor with ulcerative colitis or Crohn's disease, or a healthy co-twin of an affected twin (not recorded which).

The chain joins TRBV6-1 to TRBJ1-2; TCRdb outputs TRBD1, but without DNA this stays unchecked. Germline CDR1 reads MNHNS; CDR2 reads SASEGT. There are 13 residues in the CDR3. This CDR3 reads CASSPRGLDGYTF.

This rearrangement joins TRBV11-1 to TRBJ2-2; TCRdb's D gene call, TRBD2, goes unchecked for lack of DNA. Germline CDR1 and CDR2: SGHAT and FQDESV (reference sequence). The CDR3 spans 19 residues. CDR3 in amino acids: CASSPAGTSGPHGPGELFF.

The genes are TRBV7-2 and TRBJ2-5; there is no DNA to check the TCRdb D call of TRBD1. Germline CDR1 and CDR2: SGHTA and FQGNSA. CDR3 length: 14 residues. The CDR3 sequence is CASSPPSIGETQYF.

V gene TRBV25-1 combines with J gene TRBJ1-4. The germline V gene has CDR1 MGHDK and CDR2 SYGVNS. This CDR3 region has 11 residues. This CDR3 is CASSVLDKLFF.

This chain joins TRBV14 and TRBJ1-4; TCRdb calls TRBD1, which cannot be checked without DNA. Germline assignment: CDR1 SGHDN and CDR2 FVKESK. The CDR3 spans 15 residues. This CDR3 is CASSQPGSNYEKLFF.

This chain links TRBV4-3 with TRBJ2-7; lacking DNA, the TRBD1 call made by TCRdb goes unchecked. This CDR3 contains 19 residues. Germline CDR1 LGHNA, CDR2 YSLEER. The CDR3 here is CASSQAGGGVGSSSYEQYF.

This rearrangement joins TRBV12-3 or TRBV12-4 to TRBJ2-7; TCRdb picks TRBD1, but there is no DNA to check that call. This CDR3 spans 15 amino acids. CDR3 residues: CASRAQSGGEGEQYF.

V gene TRBV19 combines with J gene TRBJ2-1; TCRdb gives TRBD1 as the D gene, but with no DNA this cannot be confirmed. Per germline, CDR1 LNHDA and CDR2 SQIVND (reference sequence). This CDR3 comprises 15 residues. The CDR3: CATLGRTSSYNEQFF.

The genes are TRBV7-2 and TRBJ1-3. The germline V gene has CDR1 SGHTA and CDR2 FQGNSA. CDR3 size: 13 residues. CDR3 amino acids: CASSLEGGNTIYF.

This rearrangement joins TRBV20-1 to TRBJ2-5; TCRdb's D call of TRBD2 is untestable without DNA. This CDR3 comprises 15 residues. Germline V CDR1 and CDR2: DFQATT, SNEGSKA (reference sequence). The CDR3 region is CSAREGRSRQETQYF.

The chain employs TRBV7-2 and TRBJ1-2. Germline CDR1 is SGHTA and CDR2 is FQGNSA. The CDR3 covers 14 residues. CDR3 protein: CASSLDLRAGGYTF. Full variable domain (rest looked up from reference TRBV7-2 and TRBJ1-2): GAGVSQSPSNKVTEKGKDVELRCDPISGHTALYWYRQSLGQGLEFLIYFQGNSAPDKSGLPSDRFSAERTGGSVSTLTIQRTQQEDSAVYLCASSLDLRAGGYTFGSGTRLTVV.

The chain joins TRBV12-3 or TRBV12-4 to TRBJ2-3; TCRdb lists TRBD1, though no DNA is available to test this call. The CDR3 sequence is 17 residues long. CDR3 residues: CASSLAQKGQGRDTQYF.

The rearrangement joins TRBV4-1 to TRBJ1-4. Germline V gene sequence: CDR1 MGHRA, CDR2 YSYEKL. The CDR3 totals 15 residues. The CDR3 protein is CASSQGGIGLEKLFF.

The chain joins TRBV5-1 to TRBJ2-5; TCRdb names TRBD2, which stays unverified in the absence of DNA. The CDR3 sequence is 15 residues long. Germline V gene sequence: CDR1 SGHRS, CDR2 YFSETQ. CDR3 sequence: CASRPGGASQETQYF.

This chain links TRBV7-9 with TRBJ2-7; the D gene TCRdb calls, TRBD1, cannot be checked with no DNA. Germline V gene lookup returns CDR1 SEHNR and CDR2 FQNEAQ (reference sequence). This CDR3 is built from 14 residues. CDR3 sequence reads: CASSILAGQGQQYF.

V is TRBV29-1 and J is TRBJ1-1. Germline V gives CDR1 SQVTM, CDR2 ANQGSEA. CDR3 length: 15 residues. Here the CDR3 reads CSVGVFIGPNTEAFF.

The chain is built from TRBV5-1 and TRBJ2-5; there is no DNA to check the TCRdb D call of TRBD2. Germline loops: CDR1 SGHRS, CDR2 YFSETQ. This CDR3 has 18 residues. CDR3 sequence reads: CASSLGRPGTSGQETQYF.

This sequence joins TRBV6-2 or TRBV6-3 and TRBJ2-7. CDR1 is MNHEY and CDR2 is SVGEGT in the germline V gene. The CDR3 runs 12 residues. The CDR3: CASSYHTYEQYF.

The CDR3 spells CSASLGLAGFNEQFF. This sequence joins TRBV20-1 and TRBJ2-1; the D call of TRBD2 rests on TCRdb alone, since no DNA is present to check it. The germline gives CDR1 DFQATT, CDR2 SNEGSKA (reference sequence). This CDR3 has 15 amino acids.

The V and J genes are TRBV5-5 and TRBJ2-3; TCRdb designates TRBD1, a call that cannot be tested without DNA. Per germline, CDR1 SGHKS and CDR2 YYEKEE (reference sequence). The CDR3 is 14 residues long. The CDR3 loop is CASSPTQGADTQYF.

The J gene is TRBJ2-5, the V gene TRBV12-3 or TRBV12-4; the D call from TCRdb, TRBD2, cannot be confirmed without DNA. The CDR3 has 13 residues. CDR3 amino acids: CASSLRVSETQYF.

This chain connects TRBV19 to TRBJ2-5; TCRdb lists TRBD1, though no DNA is available to test this call. Looked up from germline, CDR1 is LNHDA and CDR2 is SQIVND (reference sequence). The CDR3 totals 14 residues. This CDR3 reads CASSTTGVAETQYF.

CDR3 loop: CASILSGTVNTEAFF. The V gene is TRBV12-3 or TRBV12-4, the J gene TRBJ1-1; the D call of TRBD1 rests on TCRdb alone, since no DNA is present to check it. This CDR3 is built from 15 residues.